A selection of T cell receptor beta chains follows, all from one sample in a study of read filtering for tumor transcriptome and immune sequencing. TCRdb passed the reads through MiXCR, listing each CDR3 protein once. This sample has fewer than 150,000 distinct CDR3 sequences, with under 15% found just once. What was sequenced was a population of CD138-negative cells sorted from bone marrow. Receptors were obtained from a donor aged 40 or over with multiple myeloma. Each CDR3 is given with its conserved first and last residue. D genes are given only for firm matches. Only some rows state a clone size, as once, few, many or a class for expanded clones.

clone_size j_call d_call v_call cdr3_aa cdr3_nt
many TRBJ2-7 . TRBV12-3/TRBV12-4 CASSLTGYEQYF TGTGCCAGCAGCTTGACGGGCTACGAGCAGTACTTC
. TRBJ2-3 TRBD2 TRBV5-1 CASSLLGRAADTQYF TGCGCCAGCAGCTTGCTGGGGAGGGCGGCAGATACGCAGTATTTT
many TRBJ2-3 TRBD1 TRBV29-1 CSVDRGTVTDTQYF TGCAGCGTGGACAGGGGAACGGTAACAGATACGCAGTATTTT
. TRBJ1-1 . TRBV5-1 CASSLSGQNTEAFF TGCGCCAGCAGCTTGTCCGGACAGAACACTGAAGCTTTCTTT
many TRBJ2-7 . TRBV7-2 CASSLEAIPTYEQYF TGTGCCAGCAGCTTAGAGGCCATCCCCACCTACGAGCAGTACTTC
many TRBJ2-7 . TRBV3-1 CASSQGLAYEQYF TGTGCCAGCAGCCAAGGATTGGCATACGAGCAGTACTTC
many TRBJ2-5 . TRBV5-1 CASSLVGSGEQETQYF TGCGCCAGCAGCTTGGTCGGAAGCGGCGAACAAGAGACCCAGTACTTC
many TRBJ2-1 . TRBV18 CASSPSPRDYNEQFF TGTGCCAGCTCACCCTCCCCCCGAGACTACAATGAGCAGTTCTTC
. TRBJ2-1 . TRBV11-1 CASAVGGMAYNEQFF TGTGCCAGCGCCGTTGGGGGAATGGCCTACAATGAGCAGTTCTTC
. TRBJ2-1 . TRBV29-1 CGVVWAGAYNEQFF TGCGGCGTTGTCTGGGCAGGGGCCTACAATGAGCAGTTCTTC
. TRBJ2-4 TRBD2 TRBV20-1 CSAHSTPGLAGGLDIQYF TGCAGTGCGCATAGCACGCCGGGACTAGCGGGAGGGTTGGACATTCAGTACTTC
many TRBJ2-1 . TRBV2 CASSENRVGLNEQFF TGTGCCAGCAGTGAGAACAGGGTGGGCCTCAATGAGCAGTTCTTC
many TRBJ2-3 TRBD2 TRBV5-6 CASSLIGYRGGPDTQYF TGTGCCAGCAGCTTGATAGGATACCGGGGGGGCCCAGATACGCAGTATTTT
few TRBJ2-2 . TRBV20-1 CSALYNTGELFF TGCAGTGCTCTATATAACACCGGGGAGCTGTTTTTT
. TRBJ2-6 . TRBV7-2 CASSFTGSPAGANVLTF TGTGCCAGCAGCTTTACAGGGAGCCCTGCTGGGGCCAACGTCCTGACTTTC
. TRBJ2-3 TRBD2 TRBV5-6 CASSSPWSGRTDTQYF TGTGCCAGCAGCTCCCCCTGGAGCGGGAGAACAGATACGCAGTATTTT
. TRBJ1-2 . TRBV6-2/TRBV6-3 CASSAWDRIVYGYTF TGTGCCAGCAGTGCTTGGGACCGCATAGTCTATGGCTACACCTTC
few TRBJ2-7 . TRBV7-8 CASSLEEGGEQYF TGTGCCAGCAGCTTAGAGGAAGGGGGCGAGCAGTACTTC
many TRBJ2-1 TRBD2 TRBV6-2/TRBV6-3 CASSFVREGLGEQFF TGTGCCAGCAGTTTTGTGCGGGAGGGCCTCGGTGAGCAGTTCTTC
many TRBJ1-5 TRBD1 TRBV2 CASSPLTGGVGQPQHF TGTGCCAGCAGTCCCTTGACAGGGGGTGTTGGACAGCCCCAGCATTTT
many TRBJ1-1 . TRBV3-1 CASSQGRSTEAFF TGTGCCAGCAGCCAAGGAAGGAGCACTGAAGCTTTCTTT
many TRBJ2-5 TRBD2 TRBV11-2 CASSLGPGGETQYF TGTGCCAGCAGCTTAGGTCCGGGAGGTGAGACCCAGTACTTC
many TRBJ2-5 . TRBV6-6 CASSYSGQGEGETQYF TGTGCCAGCAGTTACTCCGGTCAGGGGGAGGGAGAGACCCAGTACTTC
many TRBJ2-7 . TRBV24-1 CATSDPSGERSYEQYF TGTGCCACCAGTGATCCCAGTGGGGAACGATCCTACGAGCAGTACTTC
many TRBJ1-1 . TRBV5-1 CASSPSGREDTEAFF TGCGCCAGCAGCCCAAGTGGCAGGGAGGACACTGAAGCTTTCTTT
few TRBJ2-1 . TRBV5-5 CASSSGVVGGFSGSEQFF TGTGCCAGCAGCTCTGGAGTGGTCGGGGGTTTTTCTGGCAGTGAGCAGTTCTTC
many TRBJ2-7 TRBD2 TRBV3-1 CASSQGVAGVMGEQYF TGTGCCAGCAGCCAAGGTGTAGCGGGGGTCATGGGGGAGCAGTACTTC